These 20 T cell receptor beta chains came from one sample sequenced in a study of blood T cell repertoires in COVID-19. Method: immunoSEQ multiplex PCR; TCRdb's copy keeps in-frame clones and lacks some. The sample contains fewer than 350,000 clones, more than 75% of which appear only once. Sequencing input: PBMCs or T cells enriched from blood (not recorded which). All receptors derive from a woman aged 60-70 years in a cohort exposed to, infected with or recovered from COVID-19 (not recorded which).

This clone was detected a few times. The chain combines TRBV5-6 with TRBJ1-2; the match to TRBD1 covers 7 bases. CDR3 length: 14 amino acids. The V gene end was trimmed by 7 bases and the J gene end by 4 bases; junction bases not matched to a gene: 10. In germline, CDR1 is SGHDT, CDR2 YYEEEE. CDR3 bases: TGTGCCAGCTCGAAAGACAGGGCGCTCTATGGCTACACCTTC. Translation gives CASSKDRALYGYTF. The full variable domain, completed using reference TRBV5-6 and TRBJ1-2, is DAGVTQSPTHLIKTRGQQVTLRCSPKSGHDTVSWYQQALGQGPQFIFQYYEEEERQRGNFPDRFSGHQFPNYSSELNVNALLLGDSALYLCASSKDRALYGYTFGSGTRLTVV.

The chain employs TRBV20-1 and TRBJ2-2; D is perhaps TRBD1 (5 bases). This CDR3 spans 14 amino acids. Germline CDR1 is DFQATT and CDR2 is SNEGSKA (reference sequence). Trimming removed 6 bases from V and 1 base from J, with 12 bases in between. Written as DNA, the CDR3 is TGCAGTGCCAGTCCCGACAGGAACACCGGGGAGCTGTTTTTT. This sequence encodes CSASPDRNTGELFF.

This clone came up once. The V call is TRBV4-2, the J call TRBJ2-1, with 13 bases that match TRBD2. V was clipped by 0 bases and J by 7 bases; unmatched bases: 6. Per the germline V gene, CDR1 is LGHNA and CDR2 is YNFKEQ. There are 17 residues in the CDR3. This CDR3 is CASSQEWTSGRRNEQFF. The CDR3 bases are TGTGCCAGCAGCCAAGAGTGGACTAGCGGGAGAAGGAATGAGCAGTTCTTC.

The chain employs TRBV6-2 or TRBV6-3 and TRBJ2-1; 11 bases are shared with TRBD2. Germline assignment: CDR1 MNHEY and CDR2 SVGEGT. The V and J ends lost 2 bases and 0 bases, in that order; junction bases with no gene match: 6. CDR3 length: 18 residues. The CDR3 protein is CASSYGTSGKSSYNEQFF. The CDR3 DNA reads TGTGCCAGCAGTTACGGGACTAGCGGTAAGAGCTCCTACAATGAGCAGTTCTTC.

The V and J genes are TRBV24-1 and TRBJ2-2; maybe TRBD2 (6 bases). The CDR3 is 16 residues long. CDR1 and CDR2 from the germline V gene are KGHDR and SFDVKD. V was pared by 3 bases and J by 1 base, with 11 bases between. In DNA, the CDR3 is TGTGCCACCAGTGATCCGGGACTGTTGAACACCGGGGAGCTGTTTTTT. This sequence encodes CATSDPGLLNTGELFF.

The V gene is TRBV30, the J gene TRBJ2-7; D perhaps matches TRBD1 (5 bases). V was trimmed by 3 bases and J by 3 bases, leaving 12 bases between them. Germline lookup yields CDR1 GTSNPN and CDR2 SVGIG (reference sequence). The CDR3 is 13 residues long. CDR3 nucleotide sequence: TGTGCCTGGAGGTTCCCCCAGGGCTACGAGCAGTACTTC. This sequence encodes CAWRFPQGYEQYF.

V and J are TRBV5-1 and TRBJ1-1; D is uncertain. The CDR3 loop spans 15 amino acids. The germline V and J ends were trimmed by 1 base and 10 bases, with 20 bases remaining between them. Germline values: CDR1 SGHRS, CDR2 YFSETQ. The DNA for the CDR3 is TGCGCCAGCAGCTTGAGTAGGAGAGCCAACCAGCGAGCTTTCTTT. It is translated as CASSLSRRANQRAFF.

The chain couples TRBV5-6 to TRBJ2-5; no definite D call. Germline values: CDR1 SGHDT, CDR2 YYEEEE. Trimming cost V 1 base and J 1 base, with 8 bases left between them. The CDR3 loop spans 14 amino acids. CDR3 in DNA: TGTGCCAGCAGCTTGACTCTGGTCCAAGAGACCCAGTACTTC. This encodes CASSLTLVQETQYF.

The DNA of the CDR3 is TGTGCCAGCAGTTTCAGGGCTGAAGCTTTCTTT. As protein: CASSFRAEAFF. The chain employs TRBV28 and TRBJ1-1, with D possibly being TRBD1 (5 bases). V lost 3 bases and J 6 bases, leaving 5 bases between the germline ends. The CDR3 totals 11 residues. The germline CDR1 and CDR2 sequences are MDHEN and SYDVKM.

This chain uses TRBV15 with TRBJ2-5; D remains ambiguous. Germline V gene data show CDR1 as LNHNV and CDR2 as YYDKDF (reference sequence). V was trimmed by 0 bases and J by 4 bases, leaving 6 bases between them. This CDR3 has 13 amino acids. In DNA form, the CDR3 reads TGTGCCACCAGCAGAGAGCCCGGAGAGACCCAGTACTTC. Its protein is CATSREPGETQYF. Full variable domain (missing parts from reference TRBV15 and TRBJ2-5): DAMVIQNPRYQVTQFGKPVTLSCSQTLNHNVMYWYQQKSSQAPKLLFHYYDKDFNNEADTPDNFQSRRPNTSFCFLDIRSPGLGDTAMYLCATSREPGETQYFGPGTRLLVL.

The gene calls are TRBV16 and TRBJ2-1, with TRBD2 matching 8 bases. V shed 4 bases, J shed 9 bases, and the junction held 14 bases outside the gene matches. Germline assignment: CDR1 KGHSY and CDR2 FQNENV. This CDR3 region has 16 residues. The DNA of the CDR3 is TGTGCCAGCAGCCCAACCTCGGGACTAGGGGGGGCTGAGCAGTTCTTC. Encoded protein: CASSPTSGLGGAEQFF.

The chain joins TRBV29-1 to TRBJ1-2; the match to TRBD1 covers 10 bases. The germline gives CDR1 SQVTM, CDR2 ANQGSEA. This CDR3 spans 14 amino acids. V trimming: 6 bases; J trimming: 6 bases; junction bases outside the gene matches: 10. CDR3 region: CSVRDRGSGDGYTF. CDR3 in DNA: TGCAGCGTCCGGGACAGGGGATCTGGGGATGGCTACACCTTC.

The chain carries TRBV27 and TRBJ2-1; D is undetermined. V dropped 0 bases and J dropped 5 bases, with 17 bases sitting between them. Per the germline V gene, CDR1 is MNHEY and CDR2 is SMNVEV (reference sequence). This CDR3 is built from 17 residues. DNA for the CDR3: TGTGCCAGCAGTTTATCCCCCCCAGGCGCCTACCACAATGAGCAGTTCTTC. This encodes CASSLSPPGAYHNEQFF.

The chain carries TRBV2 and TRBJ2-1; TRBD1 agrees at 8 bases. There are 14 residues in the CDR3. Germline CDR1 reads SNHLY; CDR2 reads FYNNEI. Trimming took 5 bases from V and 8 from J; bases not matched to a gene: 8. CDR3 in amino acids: CASSPRGLIDEQFF. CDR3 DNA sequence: TGTGCCAGCAGTCCCAGGGGGCTGATCGATGAGCAGTTCTTC.

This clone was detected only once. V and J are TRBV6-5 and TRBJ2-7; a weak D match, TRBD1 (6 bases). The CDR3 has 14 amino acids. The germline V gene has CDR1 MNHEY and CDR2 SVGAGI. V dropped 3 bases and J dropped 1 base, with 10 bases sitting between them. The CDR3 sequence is CASSYLTGSYEQYF. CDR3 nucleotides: TGTGCCAGCAGTTATCTGACAGGTTCCTACGAGCAGTACTTC.

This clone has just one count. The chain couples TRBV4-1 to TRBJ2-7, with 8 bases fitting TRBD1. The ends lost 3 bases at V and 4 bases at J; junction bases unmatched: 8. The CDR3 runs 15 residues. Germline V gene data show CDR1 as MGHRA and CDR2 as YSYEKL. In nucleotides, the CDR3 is TGCGCCAGCAGCCAGTCCGGGACAGGCTTATACGAGCAGTACTTC. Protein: CASSQSGTGLYEQYF.

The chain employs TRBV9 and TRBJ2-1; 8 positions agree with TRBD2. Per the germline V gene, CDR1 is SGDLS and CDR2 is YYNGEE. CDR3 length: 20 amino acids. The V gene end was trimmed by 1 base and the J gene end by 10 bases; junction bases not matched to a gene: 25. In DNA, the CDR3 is TGTGCCAGCAGCGTAATCTCTAGGAGCGGGAGTGTCCAGTGGGTCGAGGAGCAGTTCTTC. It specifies CASSVISRSGSVQWVEEQFF.

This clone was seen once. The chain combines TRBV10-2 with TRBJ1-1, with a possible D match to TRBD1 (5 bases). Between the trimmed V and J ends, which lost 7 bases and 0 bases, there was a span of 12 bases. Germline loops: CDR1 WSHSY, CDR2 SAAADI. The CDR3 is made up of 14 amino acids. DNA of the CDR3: TGCGCCAGCATCGGCAGGGTCCTGAACACTGAAGCTTTCTTT. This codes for CASIGRVLNTEAFF.

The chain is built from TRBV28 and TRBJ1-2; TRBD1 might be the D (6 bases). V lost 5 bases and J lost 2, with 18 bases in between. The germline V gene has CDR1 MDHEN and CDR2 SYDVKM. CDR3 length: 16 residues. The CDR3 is CASSPFNTTGNYGYTF. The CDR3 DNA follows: TGTGCCAGCAGTCCCTTTAACACGACAGGCAACTATGGCTACACCTTC.

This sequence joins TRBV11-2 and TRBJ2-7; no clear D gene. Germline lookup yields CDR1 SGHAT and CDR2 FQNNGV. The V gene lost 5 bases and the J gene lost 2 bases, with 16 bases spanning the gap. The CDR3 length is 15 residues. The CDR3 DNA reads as TGTGCCAGCAGCCTGAGCTTCTCGCTCCCCTACGAGCAGTACTTC. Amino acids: CASSLSFSLPYEQYF. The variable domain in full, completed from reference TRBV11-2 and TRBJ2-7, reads EAGVAQSPRYKIIEKRQSVAFWCNPISGHATLYWYQQILGQGPKLLIQFQNNGVVDDSQLPKDRFSAERLKGVDSTLKIQPAKLEDSAVYLCASSLSFSLPYEQYFGPGTRLTVT.